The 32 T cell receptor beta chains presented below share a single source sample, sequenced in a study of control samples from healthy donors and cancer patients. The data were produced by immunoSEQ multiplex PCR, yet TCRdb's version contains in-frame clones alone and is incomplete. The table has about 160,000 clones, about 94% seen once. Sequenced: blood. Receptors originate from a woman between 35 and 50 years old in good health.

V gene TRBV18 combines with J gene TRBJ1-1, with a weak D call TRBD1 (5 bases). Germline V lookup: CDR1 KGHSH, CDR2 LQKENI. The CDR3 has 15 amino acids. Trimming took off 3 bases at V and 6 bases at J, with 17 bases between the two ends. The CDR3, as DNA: TGTGCCAGCTCACCGCAGGCGGGGGTGGTGGCTGAAGCTTTCTTT. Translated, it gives CASSPQAGVVAEAFF.

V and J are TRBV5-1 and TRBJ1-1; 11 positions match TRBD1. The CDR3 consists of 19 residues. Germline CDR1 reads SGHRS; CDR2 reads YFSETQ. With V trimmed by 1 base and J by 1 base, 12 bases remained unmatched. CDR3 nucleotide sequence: TGCGCCAGCAGCTTGCTCCCACCGGGACAGGGGGGCACGAACACTGAAGCTTTCTTT. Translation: CASSLLPPGQGGTNTEAFF.

The CDR3 is CSAKQGDYGYTF. In nucleotides, the CDR3 is TGCAGCGCTAAGCAGGGGGACTATGGCTACACCTTC. This chain connects TRBV29-1 to TRBJ1-2, with 7 bases identical to TRBD1. This CDR3 comprises 12 residues. V dropped 7 bases and J dropped 3; count of bases not matched to a gene: 5. The germline V gene has CDR1 SQVTM and CDR2 ANQGSEA. The full variable domain, completed using reference TRBV29-1 and TRBJ1-2, is SAVISQKPSRDICQRGTSLTIQCQVDSQVTMMFWYRQQPGQSLTLIATANQGSEATYESGFVIDKFPISRPNLTFSTLTVSNMSPEDSSIYLCSAKQGDYGYTFGSGTRLTVV.

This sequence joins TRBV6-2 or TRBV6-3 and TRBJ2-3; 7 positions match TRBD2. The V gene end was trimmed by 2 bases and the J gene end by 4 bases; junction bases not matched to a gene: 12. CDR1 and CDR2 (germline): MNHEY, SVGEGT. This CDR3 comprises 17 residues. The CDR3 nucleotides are TGTGCCAGCAGTTACGAGCGGGGTCCCCACCCCCCAGATACGCAGTATTTT. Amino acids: CASSYERGPHPPDTQYF.

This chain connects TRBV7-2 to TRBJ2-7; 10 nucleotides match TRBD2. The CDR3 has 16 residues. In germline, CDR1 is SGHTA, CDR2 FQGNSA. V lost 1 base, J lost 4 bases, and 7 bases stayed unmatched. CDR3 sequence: CASSLDLAGGLYEQYF. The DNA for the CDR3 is TGTGCCAGCAGCTTAGATTTAGCGGGGGGCTTGTACGAGCAGTACTTC.

The CDR3 nucleotides read TGTGCCAGCAGTACAGGGAGTGAAAAACTGTTTTTT. Amino acid sequence: CASSTGSEKLFF. The chain recombines TRBV9 with TRBJ1-4; maybe TRBD1 (6 bases). V gave up 5 bases and J gave up 7 bases, with 9 bases separating them. Germline CDR1 is SGDLS and CDR2 is YYNGEE. This CDR3 region has 12 residues.

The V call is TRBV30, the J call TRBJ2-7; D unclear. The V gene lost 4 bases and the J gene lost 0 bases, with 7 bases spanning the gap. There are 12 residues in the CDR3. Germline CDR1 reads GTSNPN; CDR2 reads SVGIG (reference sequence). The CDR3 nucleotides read TGTGCCTGGAAATCGGACTCCTACGAGCAGTACTTC. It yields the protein CAWKSDSYEQYF.

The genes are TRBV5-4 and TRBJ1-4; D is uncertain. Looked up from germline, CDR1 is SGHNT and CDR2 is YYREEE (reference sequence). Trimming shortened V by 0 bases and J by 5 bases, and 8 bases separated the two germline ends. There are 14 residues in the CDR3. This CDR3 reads CASSLEGGNEKLFF. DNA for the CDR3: TGTGCCAGCAGCTTGGAGGGCGGGAATGAAAAACTGTTTTTT. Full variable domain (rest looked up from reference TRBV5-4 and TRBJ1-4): ETGVTQSPTHLIKTRGQQVTLRCSSQSGHNTVSWYQQALGQGPQFIFQYYREEENGRGNFPPRFSGLQFPNYSSELNVNALELDDSALYLCASSLEGGNEKLFFGSGTQLSVL.

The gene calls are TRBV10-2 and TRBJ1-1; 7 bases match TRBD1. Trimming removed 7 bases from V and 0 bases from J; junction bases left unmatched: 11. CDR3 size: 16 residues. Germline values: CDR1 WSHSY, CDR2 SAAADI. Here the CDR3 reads CASNPLGGQLNTEAFF. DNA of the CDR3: TGCGCCAGCAATCCCTTAGGGGGACAGTTGAACACTGAAGCTTTCTTT.

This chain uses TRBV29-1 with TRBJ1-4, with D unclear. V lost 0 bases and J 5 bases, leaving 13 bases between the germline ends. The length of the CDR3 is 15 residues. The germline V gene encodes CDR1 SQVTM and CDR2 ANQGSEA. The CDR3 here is CSVEDPRIPNEKLFF. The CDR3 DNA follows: TGCAGCGTTGAAGATCCTCGGATACCCAATGAAAAACTGTTTTTT.

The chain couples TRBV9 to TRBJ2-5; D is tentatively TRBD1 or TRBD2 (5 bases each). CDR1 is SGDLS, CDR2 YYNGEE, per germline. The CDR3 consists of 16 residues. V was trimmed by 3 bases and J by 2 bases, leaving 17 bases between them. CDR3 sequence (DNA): TGTGCCAGCAGCGCCTTCGGAGGTCAGGGACAAGAGACCCAGTACTTC. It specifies CASSAFGGQGQETQYF.

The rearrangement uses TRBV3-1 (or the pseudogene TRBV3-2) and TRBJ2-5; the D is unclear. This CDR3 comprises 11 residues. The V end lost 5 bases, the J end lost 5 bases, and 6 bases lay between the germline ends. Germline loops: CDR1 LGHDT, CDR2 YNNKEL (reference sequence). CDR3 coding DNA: TGTGCCAGCAGCGGCCTGGAGACCCAGTACTTC. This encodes CASSGLETQYF.

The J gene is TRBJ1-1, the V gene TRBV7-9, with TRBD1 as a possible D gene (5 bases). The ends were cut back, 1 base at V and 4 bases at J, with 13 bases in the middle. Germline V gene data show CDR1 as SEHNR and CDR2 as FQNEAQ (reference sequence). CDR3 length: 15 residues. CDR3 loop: CASSLGAGQGTEAFF. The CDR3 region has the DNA TGTGCCAGCAGCTTAGGGGCAGGGCAGGGCACTGAAGCTTTCTTT.

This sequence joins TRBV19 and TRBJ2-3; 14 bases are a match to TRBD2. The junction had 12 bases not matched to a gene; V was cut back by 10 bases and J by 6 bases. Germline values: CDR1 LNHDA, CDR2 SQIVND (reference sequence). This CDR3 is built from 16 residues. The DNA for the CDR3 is TGTGCCACAGAAAGGGCGGGACTAGCGGGAGCGGATACGCAGTATTTT. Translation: CATERAGLAGADTQYF.

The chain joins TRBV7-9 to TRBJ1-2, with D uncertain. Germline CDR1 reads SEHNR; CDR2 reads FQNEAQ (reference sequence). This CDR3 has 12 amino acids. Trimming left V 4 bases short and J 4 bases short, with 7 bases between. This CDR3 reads CASSSTGYGYTF. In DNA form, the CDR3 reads TGTGCCAGCAGCTCGACGGGCTATGGCTACACCTTC.

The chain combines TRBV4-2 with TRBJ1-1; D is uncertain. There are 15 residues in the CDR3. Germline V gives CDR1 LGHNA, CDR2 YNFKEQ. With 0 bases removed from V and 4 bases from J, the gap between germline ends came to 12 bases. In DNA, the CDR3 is TGTGCCAGCAGCCAAGAAGCCTATTCGGGCACTGAAGCTTTCTTT. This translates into CASSQEAYSGTEAFF.

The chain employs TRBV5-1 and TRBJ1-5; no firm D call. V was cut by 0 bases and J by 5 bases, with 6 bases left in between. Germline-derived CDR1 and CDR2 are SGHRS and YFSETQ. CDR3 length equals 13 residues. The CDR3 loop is CASSLGPDQPQHF. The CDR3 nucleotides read TGCGCCAGCAGCTTGGGACCTGATCAGCCCCAGCATTTT.

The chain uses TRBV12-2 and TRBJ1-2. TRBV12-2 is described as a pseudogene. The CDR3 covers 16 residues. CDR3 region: CASRLALEAPPYGYTF. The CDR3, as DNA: TGTGCAAGTCGCTTAGCGCTGGAGGCTCCCCCCTATGGCTACACCTTC.

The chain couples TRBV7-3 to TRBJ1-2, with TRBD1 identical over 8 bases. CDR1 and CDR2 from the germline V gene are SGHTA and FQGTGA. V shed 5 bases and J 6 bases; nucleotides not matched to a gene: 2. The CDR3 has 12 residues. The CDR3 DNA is TGTGCCAGCAGCAAGACAGGGGATGGCTACACCTTC. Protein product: CASSKTGDGYTF.

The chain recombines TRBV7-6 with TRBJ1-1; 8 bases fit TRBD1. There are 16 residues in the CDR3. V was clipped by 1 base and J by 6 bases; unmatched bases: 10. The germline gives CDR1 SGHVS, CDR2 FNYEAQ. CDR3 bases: TGTGCCAGCAGCTTAGGGGCCAGGACAGGGTCATCTGAAGCTTTCTTT. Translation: CASSLGARTGSSEAFF.

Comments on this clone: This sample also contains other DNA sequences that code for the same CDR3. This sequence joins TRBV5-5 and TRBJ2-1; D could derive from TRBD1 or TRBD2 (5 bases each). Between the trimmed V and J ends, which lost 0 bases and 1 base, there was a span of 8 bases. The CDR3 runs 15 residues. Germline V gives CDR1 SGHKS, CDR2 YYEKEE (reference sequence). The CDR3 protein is CASSLGGWSYNEQFF. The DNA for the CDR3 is TGTGCCAGCAGCTTGGGGGGGTGGTCCTACAATGAGCAGTTCTTC.

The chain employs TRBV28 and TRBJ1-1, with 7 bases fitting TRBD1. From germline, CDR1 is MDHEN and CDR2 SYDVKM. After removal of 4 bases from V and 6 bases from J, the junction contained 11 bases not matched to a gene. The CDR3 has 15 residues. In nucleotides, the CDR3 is TGTGCCAGCAGTTCCCAACAGGGGAGTGGGCCTGAAGCTTTCTTT. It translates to CASSSQQGSGPEAFF.

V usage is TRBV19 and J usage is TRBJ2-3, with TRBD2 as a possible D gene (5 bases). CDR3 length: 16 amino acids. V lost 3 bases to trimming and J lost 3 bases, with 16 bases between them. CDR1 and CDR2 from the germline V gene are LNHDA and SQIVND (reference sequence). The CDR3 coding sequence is TGTGCCAGTAGTATCCTGGCCAGCGGTGCAACAGATACGCAGTATTTT. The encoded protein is CASSILASGATDTQYF.

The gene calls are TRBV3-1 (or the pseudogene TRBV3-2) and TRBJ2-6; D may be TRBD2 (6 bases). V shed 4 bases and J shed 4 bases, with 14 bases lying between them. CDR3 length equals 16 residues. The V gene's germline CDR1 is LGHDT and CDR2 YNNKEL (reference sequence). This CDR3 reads CASSLRGLWGANVLTF. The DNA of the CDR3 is TGTGCCAGCAGCCTCCGGGGGTTATGGGGGGCCAACGTCCTGACTTTC.

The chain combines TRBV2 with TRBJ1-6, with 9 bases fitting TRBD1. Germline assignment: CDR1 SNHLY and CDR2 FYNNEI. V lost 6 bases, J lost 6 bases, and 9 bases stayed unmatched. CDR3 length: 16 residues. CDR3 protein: CASRLRRTGVNSPLHF. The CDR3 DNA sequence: TGTGCCAGCAGGCTAAGGAGGACAGGGGTTAATTCACCCCTCCACTTT.

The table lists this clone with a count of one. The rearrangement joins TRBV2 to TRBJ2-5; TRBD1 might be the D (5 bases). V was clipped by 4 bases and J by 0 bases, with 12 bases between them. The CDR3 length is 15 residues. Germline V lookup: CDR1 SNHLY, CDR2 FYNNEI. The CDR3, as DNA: TGTGCCAGCAGTGGTGGGGCTACGTACCAAGAGACCCAGTACTTC. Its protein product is CASSGGATYQETQYF.

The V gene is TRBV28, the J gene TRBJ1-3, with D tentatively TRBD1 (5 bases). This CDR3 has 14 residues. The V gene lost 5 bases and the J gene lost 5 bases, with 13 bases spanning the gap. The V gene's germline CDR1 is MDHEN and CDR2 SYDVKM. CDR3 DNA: TGTGCCAGCAGTCGACAGCAACACCGAAACACCATATATTTT. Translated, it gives CASSRQQHRNTIYF.

The CDR3 loop is CASSLAGGQETQYF. CDR3 DNA: TGTGCCAGCAGCTTAGCGGGGGGGCAGGAGACCCAGTACTTC. The V call is TRBV7-9, the J call TRBJ2-5, with D possibly matching TRBD2 (7 bases). V dropped 0 bases and J dropped 5 bases, with 10 bases sitting between them. The CDR3 consists of 14 residues. Germline CDR1 SEHNR, CDR2 FQNEAQ (reference sequence).

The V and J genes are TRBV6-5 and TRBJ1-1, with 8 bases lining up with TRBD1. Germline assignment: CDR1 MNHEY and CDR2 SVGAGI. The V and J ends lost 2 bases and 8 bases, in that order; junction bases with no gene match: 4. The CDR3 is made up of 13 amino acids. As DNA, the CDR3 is TGTGCCAGCAGTTACCAGAGGGACAGGGAAGCTTTCTTT. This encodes CASSYQRDREAFF.

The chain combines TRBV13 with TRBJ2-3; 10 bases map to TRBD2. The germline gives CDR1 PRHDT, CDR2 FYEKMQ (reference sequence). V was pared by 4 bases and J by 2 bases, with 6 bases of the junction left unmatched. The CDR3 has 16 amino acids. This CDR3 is CASSSLLAGNTDTQYF. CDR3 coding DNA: TGTGCCAGCAGCTCACTACTAGCGGGGAACACAGATACGCAGTATTTT.

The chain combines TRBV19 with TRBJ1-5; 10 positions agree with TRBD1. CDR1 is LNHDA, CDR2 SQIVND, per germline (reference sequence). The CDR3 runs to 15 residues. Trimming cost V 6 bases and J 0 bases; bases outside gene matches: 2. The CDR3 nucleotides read TGTGCCAGTAGAGGGACAGGGGCTAGCAATCAGCCCCAGCATTTT. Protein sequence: CASRGTGASNQPQHF. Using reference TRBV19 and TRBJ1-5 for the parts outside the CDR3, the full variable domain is DGGITQSPKYLFRKEGQNVTLSCEQNLNHDAMYWYRQDPGQGLRLIYYSQIVNDFQKGDIAEGYSVSREKKESFPLTVTSAQKNPTAFYLCASRGTGASNQPQHFGDGTRLSIL.

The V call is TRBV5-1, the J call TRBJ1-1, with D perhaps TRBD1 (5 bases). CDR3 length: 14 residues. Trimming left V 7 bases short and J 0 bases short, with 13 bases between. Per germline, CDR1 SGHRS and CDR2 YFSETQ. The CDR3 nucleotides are TGCGCCAGCGGTCATGGACAAGTGAACACTGAAGCTTTCTTT. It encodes CASGHGQVNTEAFF.